The 19 T cell receptor beta chains listed next were all sequenced from one sample in a study of blood T cell repertoires in COVID-19. Using immunoSEQ multiplex PCR, the repertoire was profiled, and TCRdb retains in-frame clones only, with some absent. The data contain about 52,000 clones, under 85% of them seen just once; the ten biggest clones take up 6.9%. Material: peripheral blood. The receptors were gathered from a man in his 70s with active COVID-19.

This clone appeared once. The chain employs TRBV5-4 and TRBJ2-3; D not resolved. The CDR3 is made up of 15 amino acids. Trimming shortened V by 0 bases and J by 2 bases, and 10 bases separated the two germline ends. Germline V CDR1 and CDR2: SGHNT, YYREEE (reference sequence). This CDR3 is CASSLESPFTDTQYF. CDR3 coding DNA: TGTGCCAGCAGCTTGGAGAGTCCGTTCACAGATACGCAGTATTTT.

The table lists this clone with a few counts. The V call is TRBV6-5, the J call TRBJ2-1; a weak D match, TRBD1 (5 bases). Between the trimmed V and J ends, which lost 9 bases and 3 bases, there was a span of 6 bases. The CDR3 sequence is 11 residues long. Per the germline V gene, CDR1 is MNHEY and CDR2 is SVGAGI. The CDR3 nucleotides read TGTGCCAGTCAGGGCTACAATGAGCAGTTCTTC. Its protein product is CASQGYNEQFF.

In its sample, this clone was seen a few times. The rearrangement joins TRBV11-2 to TRBJ2-2, with D tentatively TRBD1 (5 bases). Germline V gene lookup returns CDR1 SGHAT and CDR2 FQNNGV. CDR3 length: 15 residues. V shed 3 bases and J shed 3 bases, with 11 bases lying between them. The CDR3 nucleotides are TGTGCCAGCAGCTTGTTAAAGGGGTACACCGGGGAGCTGTTTTTT. This sequence encodes CASSLLKGYTGELFF.

The genes are TRBV3-1 (or the pseudogene TRBV3-2) and TRBJ2-7, with D possibly being TRBD2 (6 bases). The CDR3 sequence is 15 residues long. Trimming pared 1 base from V and 5 bases from J, leaving 15 bases between. Germline V lookup: CDR1 LGHDT, CDR2 YNNKEL (reference sequence). The CDR3, as DNA: TGTGCCAGCAGCCAAGGGGACTTCGGGGCCCACGAGCAGTACTTC. Translation: CASSQGDFGAHEQYF.

For this clone: The sample carries other DNA sequences with the same CDR3. The chain combines TRBV4-3 with TRBJ2-7; 8 bases fit TRBD1. The CDR3 runs to 15 residues. J gave up 2 bases and V 0 bases, and 3 bases lay outside the gene matches. Germline CDR1 is LGHNA and CDR2 is YSLEER. CDR3 nucleotide sequence: TGCGCCAGCAGCCAAGAGGGACAGGACCCCTACGAGCAGTACTTC. This gives the protein CASSQEGQDPYEQYF.

The chain combines TRBV4-1 with TRBJ2-7; D perhaps matches TRBD1 (5 bases). Germline V lookup: CDR1 MGHRA, CDR2 YSYEKL. This CDR3 is built from 15 residues. Trimming stripped 0 bases from V and 6 bases from J, with 15 bases between. The CDR3 reads CASSQEVGRAVEQYF. In DNA form, the CDR3 reads TGCGCCAGCAGCCAAGAGGTGGGCAGGGCAGTCGAGCAGTACTTC.

The rearrangement uses TRBV19 and TRBJ2-1; 8 bases line up with TRBD2. V lost 1 base and J lost 7; bases outside the gene matches: 12. This CDR3 comprises 17 residues. Germline V lookup: CDR1 LNHDA, CDR2 SQIVND (reference sequence). The CDR3 is CASSIGSERGSWNEQFF. CDR3 nucleotide sequence: TGTGCCAGTAGTATAGGTTCAGAGCGGGGGAGTTGGAATGAGCAGTTCTTC.

The J gene is TRBJ1-5, the V gene TRBV5-6; a weak D match, TRBD1 (6 bases). The CDR3 totals 14 residues. Trimming removed 1 base at V and 7 bases at J, with 12 bases between. Germline values: CDR1 SGHDT, CDR2 YYEEEE. The CDR3 reads CASSLFQGRQPQHF. Written as DNA, the CDR3 is TGTGCCAGCAGCTTGTTTCAGGGGCGGCAGCCCCAGCATTTT.

The chain couples TRBV6-5 to TRBJ1-1; 7 nucleotides agree with TRBD1. From germline, CDR1 is MNHEY and CDR2 SVGAGI. The junction had 9 bases not matched to a gene; V was cut back by 5 bases and J by 6 bases. The CDR3 covers 14 residues. As DNA, the CDR3 is TGTGCCAGCAGTAACGACAGGGAGGTAGCTGAAGCTTTCTTT. This codes for CASSNDREVAEAFF.

This clone was detected a few times. The V gene is TRBV4-3, the J gene TRBJ2-2; TRBD1 might be the D (6 bases). V lost 4 bases to trimming and J lost 0 bases, with 18 bases between them. Looked up from germline, CDR1 is LGHNA and CDR2 is YSLEER. This CDR3 has 18 residues. The CDR3 here is CASSLGTFSPSNTGELFF. As DNA, the CDR3 is TGCGCCAGCAGCCTCGGGACATTCTCTCCCTCGAACACCGGGGAGCTGTTTTTT.

The chain combines TRBV5-1 with TRBJ2-7; TRBD2 agrees at 11 bases. The CDR3 sequence is 15 residues long. V shed 0 bases and J 4 bases; nucleotides not matched to a gene: 3. Germline V gene lookup returns CDR1 SGHRS and CDR2 YFSETQ. This chain's CDR3 is CASSLEPSGGYEQYF. CDR3 sequence (DNA): TGCGCCAGCAGCTTGGAACCTAGCGGGGGGTACGAGCAGTACTTC.

V is TRBV19 and J is TRBJ1-5; 8 nucleotides line up with TRBD1. CDR3 length: 13 amino acids. Germline CDR1 reads LNHDA; CDR2 reads SQIVND (reference sequence). V lost 6 bases to trimming and J lost 5 bases; unmatched junction nucleotides: 3. CDR3 sequence reads: CASRYRGDQPQHF. CDR3 nucleotide sequence: TGTGCCAGTAGGTACAGGGGGGATCAGCCCCAGCATTTT.

J is TRBJ1-2 and V is TRBV12-3 or TRBV12-4, with 9 bases aligning to TRBD1. There are 13 residues in the CDR3. V gave up 3 bases and J gave up 7 bases; unmatched junction bases: 3. The CDR3 loop is CASSLGQGGGYTF. The CDR3 coding sequence is TGTGCCAGCAGTTTGGGACAGGGAGGTGGCTACACCTTC.

This chain joins TRBV12-3 or TRBV12-4 and TRBJ2-4; perhaps TRBD1 as D (5 bases). The length of the CDR3 is 12 residues. V lost 7 bases, J lost 8 bases, and 12 bases lay in between. CDR3 DNA: TGTGCCAGCAAAGACAGCCGGGACATTCAGTACTTC. Amino acid sequence: CASKDSRDIQYF.

This clone is a singleton in its sample. The chain has TRBV6-5 and TRBJ1-5; D might be TRBD1 (5 bases). This CDR3 contains 14 residues. V gave up 6 bases and J gave up 5 bases, with 14 bases separating them. Per the germline V gene, CDR1 is MNHEY and CDR2 is SVGAGI. CDR3 loop: CASSLRAGDQPQHF. The CDR3 DNA sequence: TGTGCCAGCAGCCTCCGGGCGGGGGATCAGCCCCAGCATTTT.

The rearrangement uses TRBV19 and TRBJ1-1; 9 bases agree with TRBD1. CDR3 size: 13 residues. With 4 bases clipped from V and 3 bases from J, the junction kept 0 bases outside the gene matches. CDR1 LNHDA and CDR2 SQIVND come from the germline V gene (reference sequence). CDR3 bases: TGTGCCAGTAGTAGACAGGGGGACACTGAAGCTTTCTTT. Residues: CASSRQGDTEAFF.

The table lists this clone with a count of one. This chain connects TRBV12-3 or TRBV12-4 to TRBJ1-1; TRBD1 matches 8 bases. Trimming removed 6 bases from V and 7 bases from J; junction bases left unmatched: 1. The CDR3 is 11 amino acids. The chain's CDR3 is CASSDRGEAFF. For the CDR3, the DNA is TGTGCCAGCAGCGACAGGGGTGAAGCTTTCTTT.

The rearrangement links TRBV15 to TRBJ1-3; a possible D gene is TRBD1 (5 bases). From germline, CDR1 is LNHNV and CDR2 YYDKDF (reference sequence). V was cut by 0 bases and J by 2 bases, with 8 bases left in between. The CDR3 spans 15 residues. CDR3 DNA sequence: TGTGCCACCAGCAGAGATCCAGGGACTGGAAACACCATATATTTT. Its protein product is CATSRDPGTGNTIYF. The variable domain in full, completed from reference TRBV15 and TRBJ1-3, reads DAMVIQNPRYQVTQFGKPVTLSCSQTLNHNVMYWYQQKSSQAPKLLFHYYDKDFNNEADTPDNFQSRRPNTSFCFLDIRSPGLGDTAMYLCATSRDPGTGNTIYFGEGSWLTVV.

Of note for this clone: A read error may produce the germline difference seen at one junction end. This chain connects TRBV7-7 to TRBJ2-7, with 7 nucleotides matching TRBD2. CDR1 and CDR2 from the germline V gene are SSHAT and FNYEAQ (reference sequence). The CDR3 contains 13 residues. CDR3 nucleotide sequence: TGTGCTAGCAGCTTAAACACGGGGGGCGAGCAGTACTTC. Encoded protein: CASSLNTGGEQYF.